This T cell receptor (beta chain) was sequenced for a study of blood T cell repertoires in COVID-19. The CDR3 has 15 residues. From germline, CDR1 is MNHEY and CDR2 SVGAGI. Trimming removed 1 base from V and 8 bases from J, with 12 bases in between. The table came from immunoSEQ multiplex PCR; TCRdb's copy has only in-frame clones and leaves some out. The table has over 300,000 clones, 65% to 90% seen once. There are a few counts of this clone. The specimen was PBMCs or T cells enriched from blood (not recorded which). V and J are TRBV6-5 and TRBJ1-6; TRBD1 is a possible D gene (5 bases). The receptor's source is a woman aged 18 to 35 who had recovered from COVID-19. The CDR3 DNA follows: TGTGCCAGCAGTTACTGGAGGCCGGGGGATTCACCCCTCCACTTT. Amino acids: CASSYWRPGDSPLHF.